The 9 T cell receptor beta chains below all came from one sample that was sequenced in a study of shared clonotypes between healthy human individuals. Some clones are missing from TCRdb's copy, which holds only in-frame ones; the method was immunoSEQ multiplex PCR. Among 640,000 or so clones listed, about three quarters were seen once. Sequencing input: memory CD4+ T cells sorted from blood. Described subset: CD45RA-negative fraction. Source of these receptors: a woman aged 30 to 39 in good health.

V usage is TRBV29-1 and J usage is TRBJ2-1; D is possibly TRBD1 or TRBD2 (6 bases each). In germline, CDR1 is SQVTM, CDR2 ANQGSEA. The CDR3 runs to 15 residues. Deletions cut 1 base from V and 5 bases from J, with 15 bases between. CDR3 region: CSVEGGGHEDNEQFF. The CDR3 DNA sequence: TGCAGCGTTGAAGGTGGGGGGCACGAAGACAATGAGCAGTTCTTC.

The chain recombines TRBV10-2 with TRBJ1-5; 7 nucleotides agree with TRBD1. CDR3 length equals 13 residues. Germline loops: CDR1 WSHSY, CDR2 SAAADI. Germline trimming cut 7 bases from V and 3 bases from J; bases unmatched to any gene: 3. The chain's CDR3 is CASTGTANQPQHF. CDR3 coding DNA: TGCGCCAGCACGGGGACAGCCAATCAGCCCCAGCATTTT.

This chain uses TRBV7-2 with TRBJ2-5; D might be TRBD2 (6 bases). V dropped 2 bases and J dropped 7 bases, with 11 bases sitting between them. Germline CDR1 is SGHTA and CDR2 is FQGNSA. The CDR3 is 13 amino acids. The CDR3: CASSLYGGATQYF. The CDR3, as DNA: TGTGCCAGCAGCTTATACGGGGGAGCGACCCAGTACTTC.

This chain uses TRBV18 with TRBJ1-2, with 7 bases that match TRBD1. The CDR3 runs 18 residues. Germline lookup yields CDR1 KGHSH and CDR2 LQKENI. The trim removed 1 base at V and 8 bases at J, leaving 19 bases unmatched. Here the CDR3 reads CASSPLDRVQGFVEGYTF. DNA for the CDR3: TGTGCCAGCTCACCACTCGACAGGGTACAAGGGTTCGTAGAGGGCTACACCTTC.

The chain recombines TRBV7-3 with TRBJ2-1; tentative D call: TRBD2 (6 bases). This CDR3 is 15 amino acids long. V lost 5 bases and J 7 bases, leaving 18 bases between the germline ends. The germline V gene encodes CDR1 SGHTA and CDR2 FQGTGA. CDR3 sequence (DNA): TGTGCCAGCAGCACACAACTAGGGACTCATAATGAGCAGTTCTTC. Translation gives CASSTQLGTHNEQFF.

This clone was counted many times. This same CDR3 is encoded by further DNA sequences in the sample. The V and J genes are TRBV4-1 and TRBJ1-3, with D tentatively TRBD1 (6 bases). V was shortened by 3 bases and J by 0 bases, with 6 bases between the two germline ends. Per germline, CDR1 MGHRA and CDR2 YSYEKL. This CDR3 is built from 14 residues. CDR3 residues: CASSQGHSGNTIYF. The CDR3 bases are TGCGCCAGCAGCCAGGGACACTCTGGAAACACCATATATTTT.

The chain couples TRBV5-4 to TRBJ2-2; perhaps TRBD2 as D (5 bases). In germline, CDR1 is SGHNT, CDR2 YYREEE (reference sequence). The CDR3 is 15 amino acids. V lost 6 bases and J lost 7, with 19 bases in between. The CDR3 sequence is CASTFREGVGGELFF. The CDR3 DNA sequence: TGTGCCAGCACCTTTCGAGAGGGAGTGGGCGGGGAGCTGTTTTTT.

Here the CDR3 DNA reads TGTGCCAGCAGCTTAATAGGAAATGTCCTGACTTTC. Amino acids: CASSLIGNVLTF. The chain joins TRBV11-3 to TRBJ2-6; the D is unclear. Germline loops: CDR1 SGHNT, CDR2 YENEEA. V was shortened by 2 bases and J by 13 bases, with 9 bases between the two germline ends. The CDR3 contains 12 residues.

The rearrangement joins TRBV5-1 to TRBJ2-3, with D unclear. Germline V gene data show CDR1 as SGHRS and CDR2 as YFSETQ. Trimming left V 0 bases short and J 2 bases short, with 4 bases between. The CDR3 is 13 residues long. The CDR3 loop reads CASSLAFTDTQYF. The CDR3 DNA reads as TGCGCCAGCAGCTTGGCGTTCACAGATACGCAGTATTTT.